The 32 T cell receptor beta chains given below trace back to one sample, sequenced in a study of regulatory T cells in long-lasting Graves disease (dated by TCRdb to the early 2020s). Library creation used multiplex PCR. Sequenced using an Illumina HiSeq 4000. TCR beta libraries were built with iRepertoire HTBI primers and Arm-PCR amplification of CDR3 regions. Using fastp at Q25 and MiXCR, TCRdb reprocessed the public reads and kept productive beta chains. One record per CDR3 amino acid sequence lists the most common genes and DNA. The sample table records about half a million distinct CDR3 sequences; approximately 23% of these occur just once. In total, the top ten clones hold under 15% of the sample. Explained via the paper, the time point label denotes: persistent/refractory GD, antithyroid drugs over 5 years with positive TRAb. For both TCR sequencing and RNA sequencing, RNA was extracted from PBMCs using TRIzol.

Source: peripheral blood mononuclear cells (PBMCs), taken when the disease was refractory, from a patient treated with antithyroid drugs. All receptors come from a female donor with Graves disease.

The V gene is TRBV2, the J gene TRBJ2-2; D gene unclear. The germline gives CDR1 SNHLY, CDR2 FYNNEI. This CDR3 is built from 13 residues. V lost 7 bases and J lost 4, with 10 bases in between. The CDR3 coding sequence is TGTGCCAGCATACCTCAGGCCACCGGGGAGCTGTTTTTT. Its translation is CASIPQATGELFF.

This clonotype was observed a handful of times. The genes are TRBV10-3 and TRBJ1-3; 8 nucleotides agree with TRBD1. The CDR3 length is 15 residues. Germline loops: CDR1 ENHRY, CDR2 SYGVKD. V lost 5 bases to trimming and J lost 2 bases; unmatched junction nucleotides: 5. The CDR3, as DNA: TGTGCCATCAGTCAACTGACAGGGGCTGGAAACACCATATATTTT. Translation: CAISQLTGAGNTIYF.

This chain uses TRBV28 with TRBJ2-7, with TRBD1 as a possible D gene (5 bases). Germline loops: CDR1 MDHEN, CDR2 SYDVKM. This CDR3 comprises 16 residues. Trimming took off 6 bases at V and 0 bases at J, with 18 bases between the two ends. The DNA of the CDR3 is TGTGCCAGCAGCGCCCACAGGCTCCTGAACTCCTACGAGCAGTACTTC. As protein: CASSAHRLLNSYEQYF.

Turning to this clonotype: This sequence may be a read error, since a much larger clone differs from it by one base. The chain has TRBV7-6 and TRBJ1-2; perhaps TRBD1 as D (5 bases). Trimming shortened V by 4 bases and J by 8 bases, and 14 bases separated the two germline ends. This CDR3 comprises 13 residues. Germline assignment: CDR1 SGHVS and CDR2 FNYEAQ. This CDR3 reads CASSSQGSIGYTF. CDR3 DNA sequence: TGTGCCAGCAGCTCTCAGGGATCGATCGGCTACACCTTC.

This clonotype came up many times. The V call is TRBV28, the J call TRBJ2-7, with 8 bases identical to TRBD1. V shed 3 bases, J shed 7 bases, and the junction held 5 bases outside the gene matches. The CDR3 has 13 residues. CDR1 and CDR2 (germline): MDHEN, SYDVKM. CDR3 amino acids: CASSLTGVGEQYF. The CDR3, as DNA: TGTGCCAGCAGTTTGACAGGGGTGGGGGAGCAGTACTTC.

The chain combines TRBV9 with TRBJ1-1; D may be TRBD1 (5 bases). CDR3 length: 15 amino acids. The V end was cut by 0 bases, the J end by 5 bases, with 14 bases between. CDR1 and CDR2 (germline): SGDLS, YYNGEE. The CDR3 reads CASSVGEGMGTEAFF. The CDR3 DNA is TGTGCCAGCAGCGTAGGAGAGGGGATGGGGACTGAAGCTTTCTTT.

This clonotype was seen ten or more times. One junction end disagrees with the germline gene, perhaps due to a read error. V and J are TRBV2 and TRBJ1-6; 11 positions match TRBD1. The CDR3 runs to 14 residues. Germline loops: CDR1 SNHLY, CDR2 FYNNEI. The CDR3 reads CASTSDRGHSPLHF. The CDR3 DNA reads TGTGCCAGCACCTCGGACAGGGGGCATTCTCCCCTCCACTTT.

In this sample, this clonotype turned up a few times. The rearrangement links TRBV29-1 to TRBJ1-5; D not resolved. With 3 bases removed from V and 6 bases from J, the gap between germline ends came to 12 bases. The CDR3 spans 13 residues. The germline gives CDR1 SQVTM, CDR2 ANQGSEA. CDR3 amino acids: CSVEPDFGQPQHF. The DNA of the CDR3 is TGCAGCGTTGAGCCGGATTTCGGTCAGCCCCAGCATTTT.

There are a few counts of this clonotype. This chain joins TRBV30 and TRBJ1-5; D ambiguous. V lost 0 bases, J lost 3 bases, and 9 bases lay in between. CDR3 length equals 14 residues. Germline CDR1 is GTSNPN and CDR2 is SVGIG (reference sequence). This CDR3 reads CAWSVGATNQPQHF. CDR3 nucleotide sequence: TGTGCCTGGAGTGTAGGCGCCACCAATCAGCCCCAGCATTTT. Complete variable domain (other parts from reference TRBV30 and TRBJ1-5): SQTIHQWPATLVQPVGSPLSLECTVEGTSNPNLYWYRQAAGRGLQLLFYSVGIGQISSEVPQNLSASRPQDRQFILSSKKLLLSDSGFYLCAWSVGATNQPQHFGDGTRLSIL.

This clonotype was observed at least ten times. The rearrangement uses TRBV6-1 and TRBJ1-1; D might be TRBD1 (6 bases). The V gene's germline CDR1 is MNHNS and CDR2 SASEGT. CDR3 length: 12 residues. The ends were cut back, 6 bases at V and 3 bases at J, with 8 bases in the middle. CDR3 coding DNA: TGTGCCAGCAGATGGACAGACACTGAAGCTTTCTTT. Translating gives CASRWTDTEAFF.

The chain links TRBV7-2 to TRBJ2-1; the match to TRBD2 covers 12 bases. Germline V gene data show CDR1 as SGHTA and CDR2 as FQGNSA. J was trimmed by 7 bases and V by 5 bases; bases with no gene match: 9. The CDR3 runs 16 residues. CDR3 sequence: CASSPIGLAGRNEQFF. The DNA of the CDR3 is TGTGCCAGCAGCCCAATCGGACTAGCGGGAAGGAATGAGCAGTTCTTC.

This chain joins TRBV10-2 and TRBJ2-7, with a possible D match to TRBD1 (6 bases). CDR3 size: 13 residues. Trimming cost V 10 bases and J 1 base, with 14 bases left between them. CDR1 and CDR2 (germline): WSHSY, SAAADI. The CDR3 region is CATDEGVSYEQYF. CDR3 bases: TGCGCCACTGACGAGGGGGTTTCCTACGAGCAGTACTTC.

This chain connects TRBV5-4 to TRBJ1-2; TRBD1 is a possible D gene (6 bases). V was cut by 4 bases and J by 6 bases, with 16 bases left in between. This CDR3 spans 14 amino acids. In germline, CDR1 is SGHNT, CDR2 YYREEE (reference sequence). This chain's CDR3 is CASSPQNRADGYTF. The CDR3 nucleotides read TGTGCCAGCAGCCCACAAAACAGGGCCGATGGCTACACCTTC.

The J gene is TRBJ2-5, the V gene TRBV20-1; D ambiguous. There are 13 residues in the CDR3. Germline CDR1 reads DFQATT; CDR2 reads SNEGSKA (reference sequence). The germline V and J ends were trimmed by 5 bases and 0 bases, with 10 bases remaining between them. The CDR3 DNA reads TGCAGTGCTCCCTTACAGTACCAAGAGACCCAGTACTTC. This encodes CSAPLQYQETQYF.

On this clonotype: Since a much larger clone is just one base distant, this may be a read error. This chain links TRBV6-1 with TRBJ1-6; the D is unclear. V was trimmed by 11 bases and J by 3 bases, leaving 8 bases between them. This CDR3 contains 12 residues. Germline loops: CDR1 MNHNS, CDR2 SASEGT. CDR3 nucleotide sequence: TGTGCCTGCAAGCACTATAATTCACCCCTCCACTTT. This translates into CACKHYNSPLHF.

In this sample, this clonotype turned up many times. The J gene is TRBJ2-7, the V gene TRBV2, with 7 bases that match TRBD1. The CDR3 has 13 residues. V lost 6 bases and J lost 4; bases outside the gene matches: 6. Germline CDR1 is SNHLY and CDR2 is FYNNEI. The CDR3 region is CASRGTGVYEQYF. CDR3 coding DNA: TGTGCCAGCAGGGGCACAGGGGTTTACGAGCAGTACTTC.

This clonotype was seen at least ten times. The V and J genes are TRBV2 and TRBJ2-2, with D perhaps matching TRBD2 (6 bases). This CDR3 region has 16 residues. V was pared by 2 bases and J by 4 bases, with 14 bases between. The V gene's germline CDR1 is SNHLY and CDR2 FYNNEI. The CDR3 region is CASSERSSASTGELFF. The DNA for the CDR3 is TGTGCCAGCAGTGAAAGGTCTAGCGCGAGCACCGGGGAGCTGTTTTTT.

This clonotype was observed a few times. The V gene is TRBV29-1, the J gene TRBJ1-2; TRBD1 agrees at 8 bases. The germline CDR1 and CDR2 sequences are SQVTM and ANQGSEA. The CDR3 totals 15 residues. V trimming: 1 base; J trimming: 2 bases; junction bases outside the gene matches: 6. Written as DNA, the CDR3 is TGCAGCGTTGAAGTTACAGGGGGGCCAAACTATGGCTACACCTTC. It specifies CSVEVTGGPNYGYTF. The full variable domain, its missing parts supplied by reference TRBV29-1 and TRBJ1-2, is SAVISQKPSRDICQRGTSLTIQCQVDSQVTMMFWYRQQPGQSLTLIATANQGSEATYESGFVIDKFPISRPNLTFSTLTVSNMSPEDSSIYLCSVEVTGGPNYGYTFGSGTRLTVV.

This clonotype was counted many times. This chain uses TRBV2 with TRBJ1-1; possibly TRBD1 for D (5 bases). The CDR3 has 15 residues. Germline V gene sequence: CDR1 SNHLY, CDR2 FYNNEI. The V end lost 5 bases, the J end lost 5 bases, and 18 bases lay between the germline ends. CDR3 sequence (DNA): TGTGCCAGCAGTCCTAACCGGGGCCCAGGGACTGAAGCTTTCTTT. Protein: CASSPNRGPGTEAFF. The full variable domain, rest sourced from reference TRBV2 and TRBJ1-1, is EPEVTQTPSHQVTQMGQEVILRCVPISNHLYFYWYRQILGQKVEFLVSFYNNEISEKSEIFDDQFSVERPDGSNFTLKIRSTKLEDSAMYFCASSPNRGPGTEAFFGQGTRLTVV.

This clonotype occurred many times. V is TRBV6-1 and J is TRBJ1-5, with 8 bases aligning to TRBD1. The CDR3 has 14 amino acids. Germline V lookup: CDR1 MNHNS, CDR2 SASEGT. V gave up 6 bases and J gave up 6 bases; unmatched junction bases: 7. CDR3 bases: TGTGCCAGCAGGCCCTCAGGGGGCGGTCAGCCCCAGCATTTT. Encoded protein: CASRPSGGGQPQHF.

This clonotype was recorded at least ten times. The V gene is TRBV12-3 or TRBV12-4, the J gene TRBJ1-5; D gene uncertain. CDR3 length: 13 amino acids. Trimming stripped 6 bases from V and 0 bases from J, with 6 bases between. DNA of the CDR3: TGTGCCAGCAGCTTCGGTAGCAATCAGCCCCAGCATTTT. Translating gives CASSFGSNQPQHF.

The rearrangement uses TRBV19 and TRBJ2-6; D is perhaps TRBD2 (6 bases). The CDR3 has 20 amino acids. V shed 6 bases and J shed 2 bases, with 26 bases lying between them. Looked up from germline, CDR1 is LNHDA and CDR2 is SQIVND (reference sequence). The CDR3 is CASSPRPGGRYLTGANVLTF. For the CDR3, the DNA is TGTGCCAGTAGCCCCAGGCCCGGGGGAAGGTACCTCACTGGGGCCAACGTCCTGACTTTC.

This clonotype was observed at least ten times. This chain links TRBV6-1 with TRBJ2-2, with 8 positions matching TRBD1. J gave up 1 base and V 7 bases, and 5 bases lay outside the gene matches. The CDR3 extends over 15 amino acids. CDR1 is MNHNS, CDR2 SASEGT, per germline. Here the CDR3 reads CASTGGTGNTGELFF. The CDR3, as DNA: TGTGCCAGCACCGGAGGGACAGGGAACACCGGGGAGCTGTTTTTT.

This clonotype was recorded many times. Here the CDR3 reads CASTVGGGLVYEQYF. DNA of the CDR3: TGTGCCAGCACTGTGGGGGGGGGCTTAGTCTACGAGCAGTACTTC. The V gene is TRBV28, the J gene TRBJ2-7, with D possibly matching TRBD2 (7 bases). CDR3 length: 15 amino acids. The germline gives CDR1 MDHEN, CDR2 SYDVKM. V was pared by 7 bases and J by 3 bases, with 19 bases between.

CDR3 loop: CASSLGSAFRGYTF. The CDR3 nucleotides are TGTGCCAGCAGCTTAGGGTCAGCTTTTAGGGGCTACACCTTC. The V call is TRBV7-2, the J call TRBJ1-2, with no clear D. Trimming took off 1 base at V and 8 bases at J, with 14 bases between the two ends. Germline V gives CDR1 SGHTA, CDR2 FQGNSA. CDR3 length equals 14 residues.

The J gene is TRBJ1-1, the V gene TRBV6-5; D unclear. CDR3 length: 12 amino acids. The V end was cut by 0 bases, the J end by 8 bases, with 7 bases between. The germline V gene has CDR1 MNHEY and CDR2 SVGAGI. CDR3 sequence: CASSYSSDEAFF. CDR3 nucleotide sequence: TGTGCCAGCAGTTACTCGTCAGACGAAGCTTTCTTT.

This chain links TRBV6-5 with TRBJ1-1; TRBD1 might be the D (5 bases). CDR1 and CDR2 (germline): MNHEY, SVGAGI. Trimming removed 0 bases from V and 2 bases from J, with 13 bases in between. CDR3 length equals 16 residues. CDR3 nucleotide sequence: TGTGCCAGCAGTTACTCACGGTTTGGGGCTAACACTGAAGCTTTCTTT. Translation gives CASSYSRFGANTEAFF.

V is TRBV5-6 and J is TRBJ1-1; D perhaps matches TRBD1 (5 bases). The CDR3 totals 17 residues. Germline loops: CDR1 SGHDT, CDR2 YYEEEE. The V and J ends lost 6 bases and 3 bases respectively, with 24 bases between them. The CDR3 sequence is CASTSGWGSVGDTEAFF. CDR3 bases: TGTGCCAGCACGTCGGGCTGGGGTTCAGTAGGGGACACTGAAGCTTTCTTT.

V gene TRBV6-2 or TRBV6-3 combines with J gene TRBJ1-2; a possible D gene is TRBD1 (6 bases). Per germline, CDR1 MNHEY and CDR2 SVGEGT. CDR3 length: 13 amino acids. V lost 0 bases, J lost 8 bases, and 10 bases lay in between. DNA of the CDR3: TGTGCCAGCAGTTACTCAGGGGGTGACGGCTACACCTTC. This codes for CASSYSGGDGYTF.

The CDR3 DNA is TGTGCCAGCAGCCAGCGGAGACCCACCGGGGAGCTGTTTTTT. This codes for CASSQRRPTGELFF. V and J are TRBV14 and TRBJ2-2, with D unclear. V lost 3 bases, J lost 4 bases, and 9 bases lay in between. CDR3 length: 14 residues. CDR1 and CDR2 (germline): SGHDN, FVKESK. The whole variable domain, filled in from reference TRBV14 and TRBJ2-2, reads EAGVTQFPSHSVIEKGQTVTLRCDPISGHDNLYWYRRVMGKEIKFLLHFVKESKQDESGMPNNRFLAERTGGTYSTLKVQPAELEDSGVYFCASSQRRPTGELFFGEGSRLTVL.

This clonotype was observed many times. The chain couples TRBV10-3 to TRBJ2-5; D is unclear. CDR1 and CDR2 (germline): ENHRY, SYGVKD. V was shortened by 2 bases and J by 1 base, with 8 bases between the two germline ends. There are 14 residues in the CDR3. The CDR3 loop is CAISEGGSQETQYF. For the CDR3, the DNA is TGTGCCATCAGTGAGGGTGGCAGCCAAGAGACCCAGTACTTC.

This clonotype was detected ten times or more. CDR3 residues: CASSPLRRMNTEAFF. CDR3 sequence (DNA): TGTGCCAGCAGCCCCCTACGACGGATGAACACTGAAGCTTTCTTT. The chain employs TRBV7-2 and TRBJ1-1, with unresolved D. Germline V lookup: CDR1 SGHTA, CDR2 FQGNSA. Trimming took 5 bases from V and 0 from J, leaving 13 bases between them. The CDR3 covers 15 residues.